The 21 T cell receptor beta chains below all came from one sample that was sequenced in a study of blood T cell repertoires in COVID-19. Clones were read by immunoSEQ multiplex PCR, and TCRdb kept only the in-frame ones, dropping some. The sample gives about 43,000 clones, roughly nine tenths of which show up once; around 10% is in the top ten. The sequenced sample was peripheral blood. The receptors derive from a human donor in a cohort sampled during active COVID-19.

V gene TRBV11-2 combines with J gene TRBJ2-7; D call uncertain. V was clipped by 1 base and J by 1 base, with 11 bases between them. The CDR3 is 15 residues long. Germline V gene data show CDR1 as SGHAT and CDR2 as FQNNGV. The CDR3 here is CASSLGLGPSYEQYF. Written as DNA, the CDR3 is TGTGCCAGCAGCTTAGGTCTGGGCCCATCCTACGAGCAGTACTTC.

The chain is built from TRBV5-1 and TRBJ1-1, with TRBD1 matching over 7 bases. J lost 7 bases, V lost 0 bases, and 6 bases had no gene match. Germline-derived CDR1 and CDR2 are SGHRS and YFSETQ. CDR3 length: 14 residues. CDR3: CASSLEGQPDEAFF. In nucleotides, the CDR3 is TGCGCCAGCAGCTTGGAGGGACAGCCAGATGAAGCTTTCTTT.

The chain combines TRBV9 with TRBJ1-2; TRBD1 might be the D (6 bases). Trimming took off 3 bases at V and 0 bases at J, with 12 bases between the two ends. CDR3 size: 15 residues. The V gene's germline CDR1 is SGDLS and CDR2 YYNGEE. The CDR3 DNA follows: TGTGCCAGCAGCGGCTGGACAGAAGCTAACTATGGCTACACCTTC. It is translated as CASSGWTEANYGYTF.

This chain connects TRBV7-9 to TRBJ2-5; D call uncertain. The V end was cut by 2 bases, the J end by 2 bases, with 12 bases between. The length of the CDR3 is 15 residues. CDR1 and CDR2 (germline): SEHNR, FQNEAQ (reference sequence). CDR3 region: CASSLLSLPQETQYF. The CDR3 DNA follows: TGTGCCAGCAGCTTACTTAGTCTTCCTCAAGAGACCCAGTACTTC.

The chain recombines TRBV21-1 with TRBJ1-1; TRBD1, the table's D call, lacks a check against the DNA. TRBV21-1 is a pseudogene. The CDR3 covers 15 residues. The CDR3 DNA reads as TGTGCCAGCAGCATCAGGACAGCTTTGAACACTGAAGCTTTCTTT. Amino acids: CASSIRTALNTEAFF.

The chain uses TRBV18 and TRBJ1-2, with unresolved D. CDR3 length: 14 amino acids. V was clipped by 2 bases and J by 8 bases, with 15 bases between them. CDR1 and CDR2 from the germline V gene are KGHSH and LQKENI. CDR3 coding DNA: TGTGCCAGCTCACCAATCGGGGAAGGAGACGGCTACACCTTC. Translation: CASSPIGEGDGYTF.

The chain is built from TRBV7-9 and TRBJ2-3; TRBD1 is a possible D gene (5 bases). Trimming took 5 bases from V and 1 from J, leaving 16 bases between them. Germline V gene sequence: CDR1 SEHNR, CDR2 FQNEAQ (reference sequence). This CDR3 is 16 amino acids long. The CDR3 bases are TGTGCCAGCAGCCCCCCCACAGGAATCCGCACAGATACGCAGTATTTT. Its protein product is CASSPPTGIRTDTQYF. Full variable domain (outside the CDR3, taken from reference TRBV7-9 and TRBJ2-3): DTGVSQNPRHKITKRGQNVTFRCDPISEHNRLYWYRQTLGQGPEFLTYFQNEAQLEKSRLLSDRFSAERPKGSFSTLEIQRTEQGDSAMYLCASSPPTGIRTDTQYFGPGTRLTVL.

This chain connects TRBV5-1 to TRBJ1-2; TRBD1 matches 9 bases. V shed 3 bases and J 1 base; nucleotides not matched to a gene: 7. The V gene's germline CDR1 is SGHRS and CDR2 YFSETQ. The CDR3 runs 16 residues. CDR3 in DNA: TGCGCCAGCAGCTGGCCGACAGGGGGTGTTAACTATGGCTACACCTTC. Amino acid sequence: CASSWPTGGVNYGYTF.

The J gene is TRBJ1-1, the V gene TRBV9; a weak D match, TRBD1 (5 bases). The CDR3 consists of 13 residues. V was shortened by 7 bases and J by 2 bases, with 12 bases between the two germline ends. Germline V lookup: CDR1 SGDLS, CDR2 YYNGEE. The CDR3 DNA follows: TGTGCCAGCGGATTCGGGGGTAACACTGAAGCTTTCTTT. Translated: CASGFGGNTEAFF.

The CDR3 is CASLGQGENIQYF. In nucleotides, the CDR3 is TGTGCCAGCTTGGGACAGGGCGAAAACATTCAGTACTTC. The chain links TRBV2 to TRBJ2-4; the match to TRBD1 covers 9 bases. The V gene end was trimmed by 8 bases and the J gene end by 5 bases; junction bases not matched to a gene: 4. Germline CDR1 and CDR2: SNHLY and FYNNEI. This CDR3 is built from 13 residues. Together with reference TRBV2 and TRBJ2-4, the CDR3 gives the full variable domain: EPEVTQTPSHQVTQMGQEVILRCVPISNHLYFYWYRQILGQKVEFLVSFYNNEISEKSEIFDDQFSVERPDGSNFTLKIRSTKLEDSAMYFCASLGQGENIQYFGAGTRLSVL.

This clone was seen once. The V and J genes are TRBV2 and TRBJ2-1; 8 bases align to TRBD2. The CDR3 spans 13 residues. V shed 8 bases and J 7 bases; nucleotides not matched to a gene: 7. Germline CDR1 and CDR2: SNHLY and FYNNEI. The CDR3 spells CASPPRGGNEQFF. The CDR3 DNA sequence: TGTGCCAGCCCCCCTCGGGGGGGGAATGAGCAGTTCTTC.

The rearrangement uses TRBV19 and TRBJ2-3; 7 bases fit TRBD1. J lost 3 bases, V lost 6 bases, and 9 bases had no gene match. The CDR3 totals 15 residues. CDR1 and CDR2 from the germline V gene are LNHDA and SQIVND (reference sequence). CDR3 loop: CASRPGQRGTDTQYF. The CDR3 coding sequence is TGTGCCAGTAGGCCGGGACAGAGGGGTACAGATACGCAGTATTTT.

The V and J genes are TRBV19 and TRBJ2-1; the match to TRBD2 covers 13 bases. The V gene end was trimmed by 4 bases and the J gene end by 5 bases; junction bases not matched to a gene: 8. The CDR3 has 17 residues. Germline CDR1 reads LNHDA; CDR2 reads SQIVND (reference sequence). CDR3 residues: CASSTRTSGGDNNEQFF. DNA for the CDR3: TGTGCCAGTAGTACGCGGACTAGCGGGGGAGACAACAATGAGCAGTTCTTC.

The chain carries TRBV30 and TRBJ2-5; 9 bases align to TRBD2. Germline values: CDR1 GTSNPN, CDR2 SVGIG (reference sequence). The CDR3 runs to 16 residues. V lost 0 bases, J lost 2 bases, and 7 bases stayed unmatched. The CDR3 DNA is TGTGCCTGGAGTGTACTGTCTCTAGCGGGGCAAGAGACCCAGTACTTC. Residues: CAWSVLSLAGQETQYF.

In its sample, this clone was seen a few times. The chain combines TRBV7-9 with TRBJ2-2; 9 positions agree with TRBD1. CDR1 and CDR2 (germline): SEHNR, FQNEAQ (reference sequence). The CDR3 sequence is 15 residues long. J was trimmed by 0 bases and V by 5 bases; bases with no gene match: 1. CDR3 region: CASSRQGANTGELFF. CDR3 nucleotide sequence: TGTGCCAGCAGCCGACAGGGGGCGAACACCGGGGAGCTGTTTTTT.

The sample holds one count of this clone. CDR3 residues: CARGNREFRQPQHF. The DNA for the CDR3 is TGCGCCAGGGGCAACAGGGAGTTCCGCCAGCCCCAGCATTTT. The V gene is TRBV23-1, the J gene TRBJ1-5, with a tentative D call TRBD1 (6 bases). TRBV23-1 is treated as an ORF (open reading frame) with a function not yet certain. Deletions cut 9 bases from V and 7 bases from J, with 19 bases between. This CDR3 spans 14 amino acids.

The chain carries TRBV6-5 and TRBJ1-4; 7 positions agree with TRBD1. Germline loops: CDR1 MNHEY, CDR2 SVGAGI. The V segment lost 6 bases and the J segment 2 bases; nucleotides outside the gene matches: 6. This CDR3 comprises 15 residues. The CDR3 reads CASRTRQGTNEKLFF. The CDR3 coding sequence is TGTGCCAGCAGGACTCGACAGGGCACTAATGAAAAACTGTTTTTT.

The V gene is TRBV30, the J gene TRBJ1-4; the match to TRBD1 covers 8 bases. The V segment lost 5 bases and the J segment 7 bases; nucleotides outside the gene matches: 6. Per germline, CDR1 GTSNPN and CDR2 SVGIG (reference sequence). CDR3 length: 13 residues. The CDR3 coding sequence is TGTGCCTGGGAGGACAGGGCGGCTGAAAAACTGTTTTTT. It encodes CAWEDRAAEKLFF.

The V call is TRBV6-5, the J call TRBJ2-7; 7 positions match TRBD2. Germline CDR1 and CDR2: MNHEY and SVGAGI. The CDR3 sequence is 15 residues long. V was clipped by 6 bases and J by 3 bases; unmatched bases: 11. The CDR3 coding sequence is TGTGCCAGCAGGGGAGAAAGCGGGGAAGGCTACGAGCAGTACTTC. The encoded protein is CASRGESGEGYEQYF.

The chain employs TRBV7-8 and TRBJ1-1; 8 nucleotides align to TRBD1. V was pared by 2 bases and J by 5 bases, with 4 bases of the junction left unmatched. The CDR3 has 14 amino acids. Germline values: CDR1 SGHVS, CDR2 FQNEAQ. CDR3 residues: CASSLSDRGTEAFF. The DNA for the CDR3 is TGTGCCAGCAGCTTATCAGACAGGGGAACTGAAGCTTTCTTT.

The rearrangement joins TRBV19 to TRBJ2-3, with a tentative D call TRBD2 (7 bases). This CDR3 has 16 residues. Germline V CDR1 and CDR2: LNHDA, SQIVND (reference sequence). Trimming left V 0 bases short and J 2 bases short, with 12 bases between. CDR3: CASSIEAGDTTDTQYF. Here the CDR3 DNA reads TGTGCCAGTAGTATAGAGGCGGGGGACACCACAGATACGCAGTATTTT.